The table lists the clone carrying this T cell receptor (beta chain) with a few counts. Its target is unknown. Together with a sample-barcoded 5' primer, a J-beta primer mix was included in a second PCR lasting roughly 6 to 12 cycles. TCRdb reprocessed the 5' RACE reads with MiXCR, giving one entry per CDR3 protein. Among about 750,000 distinct CDR3 sequences listed, 53% were seen once. These data originate in a study of blood T cells in healthy people across ages. Whole-study findings and limits: Versus aged donors, long-lived donors had higher diversity and more naive CD4+ cells. With age, beta diversity per million T cells declined roughly linearly, significantly by 40 to 50.

V shed 6 bases and J shed 4 bases, with 12 bases lying between them. This CDR3 comprises 13 residues. The sample was blood. The source is an elderly man in good health. The rearrangement uses TRBV12-3 or TRBV12-4 and TRBJ1-2, with D perhaps matching TRBD1 (6 bases). CDR3 amino acids: CASRDSGPYGYTF. In DNA, the CDR3 is TGTGCCAGCAGGGACAGTGGTCCCTATGGCTACACCTTC.